The clone carrying this T cell receptor beta chain was observed a handful of times. The target antigen is unknown. The data are from a study of T cell repertoires in cytomegalovirus infection. Study as a whole: Shared public TCR beta signatures pointed to both CMV infection and a matching HLA type.

Regarding the study as a whole: CMV-specific TCR beta clonotypes restricted by HLA-C were the ones dominating the ex vivo response. Summed frequency of public TCR beta families distinguished CMV carriers with the relevant HLA.

Each CDR3 protein gets one entry after TCRdb re-called the reads with MiXCR. The sample includes hundreds of thousands of distinct CDR3 sequences, 15% to 20% of them seen just once. Germline V gene sequence: CDR1 DFQATT, CDR2 SNEGSKA (reference sequence). Trimming took 6 bases from V and 8 from J, leaving 13 bases between them. The CDR3 runs to 11 residues. This chain links TRBV20-1 with TRBJ1-2; TRBD1 is a possible D gene (6 bases). The sample comprised PBMCs. The sequence was collected from a human donor in good health (CMV status not recorded). Some clones in this sample may be carry-over from other donors' samples. CDR3 protein: CSASRGEGYTF. In DNA form, the CDR3 reads TGCAGTGCCTCCAGGGGCGAAGGCTACACCTTC.